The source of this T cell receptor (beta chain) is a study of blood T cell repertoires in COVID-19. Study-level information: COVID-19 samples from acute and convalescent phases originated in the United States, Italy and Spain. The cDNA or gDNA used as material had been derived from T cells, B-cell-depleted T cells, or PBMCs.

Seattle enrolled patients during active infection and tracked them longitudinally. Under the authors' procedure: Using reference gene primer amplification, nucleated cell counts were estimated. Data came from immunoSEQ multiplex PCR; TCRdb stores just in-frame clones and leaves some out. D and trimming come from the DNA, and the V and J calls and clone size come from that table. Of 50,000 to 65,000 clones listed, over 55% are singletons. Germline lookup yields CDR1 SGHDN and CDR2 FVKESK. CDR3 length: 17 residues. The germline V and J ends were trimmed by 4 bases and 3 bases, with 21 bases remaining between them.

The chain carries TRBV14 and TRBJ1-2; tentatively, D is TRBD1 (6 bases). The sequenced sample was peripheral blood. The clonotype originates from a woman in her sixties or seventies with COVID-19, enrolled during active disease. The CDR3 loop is CASSPGSGAARDYGYTF. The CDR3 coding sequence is TGTGCCAGCAGCCCGGGTTCAGGGGCTGCTAGAGACTATGGCTACACCTTC.